These T cell receptor beta chains were read from a single sample in a study of neurological immune-mediated disorders. Each CDR3 protein is one row after TCRdb ran MiXCR on the 5' RACE reads. The top ten clones hold around 0.55% of a sample with 40,000 to 45,000 distinct CDR3 sequences, roughly 6.3% of them seen once. The sequenced sample consisted of CD4+ T cells from blood. The origin of the receptors is a middle-aged woman in good health. Both conserved end residues are part of each CDR3. The D gene is left open where the match is weak.

TRBV28	15	TRBD2	CASSLLGLAGRTQFF
TRBV20-1	14	-	CSAPDDYSNQPQHF
TRBV10-3	13	-	CAISRTNTGELFF
TRBV29-1	14	-	CSVEDLRGVGGYTF
TRBV29-1	12	-	CSVRTSEQPQHF
TRBV7-6	15	-	CASSLTWLEQETQYF
TRBV29-1	15	TRBD2	CSVSTGTSGSGEQFF
TRBV15	18	TRBD1	CATSSGTASRANNSPLHF
TRBV7-3	15	TRBD2	CASSSAAGLYNEQFF
TRBV28	16	-	CASATGGSSGANVLTF
TRBV20-1	14	TRBD2	CSARRTRADNEQFF
TRBV5-6	13	-	CASSPLPTDTQYF
TRBV3-1	14	TRBD1	CASSLRGGQGTQYF
TRBV6-5	15	-	CASSYSRDRRSGYTF
TRBV14	18	TRBD2	CASSQRRAGLAGVETQYF
TRBV20-1	14	TRBD2	CSTRSGRATNEQYF
TRBV20-1	15	TRBD2	CSAMTGTSVSNEQFF
TRBV10-3	14	TRBD1	CAISELGQGETQYF
TRBV2	15	TRBD1	CASSLGQGRTDTQYF
TRBV5-1	14	-	CASSLEVSSGELFF
TRBV24-1	12	-	CATRGVNTEAFF
TRBV10-3	15	-	CAISERGAPTGELFF
TRBV28	12	-	CASTDGNSPLHF
TRBV7-2	16	TRBD2	CASSSRSGRGTGELFF
TRBV27	14	TRBD2	CASSPLAGANEQFF
TRBV9	14	-	CASSAGTPAYTQYF
TRBV25-1	15	-	CASSEPGARTYEQYF
TRBV4-2	16	-	CASSQEPSGAKNIQYF
TRBV5-1	14	-	CASSLSERVYEQYF
TRBV6-5	16	TRBD1	CASRNPGTGSYNEQFF
TRBV10-1	16	TRBD2	CASSDSTGGRHNEQFF
TRBV6-5	16	-	CASSYRLAVPGTEAFF
TRBV18	16	-	CASSPLTGISYNEQFF
TRBV7-2	16	TRBD2	CASSLVPGRAYNEQFF
TRBV6-4	15	TRBD2	CASSPEPGGVNEQFF
TRBV5-1	14	-	CASSALTGNTEAFF
TRBV29-1	11	TRBD1	CSAGGDRDQYF
TRBV29-1	13	TRBD1	CSARQGTRIEAFF
TRBV5-1	14	-	CASSLGGTVEKLFF
TRBV29-1	12	-	CSVAEVQETQYF
TRBV5-1	15	TRBD1	CASSSGQTMNTEAFF
TRBV5-1	15	TRBD1	CASSYGGQVTDTQYF
TRBV9	16	TRBD2	CASSSPSGLSYNEQFF
TRBV27	14	-	CASSLKGLNSPLHF
TRBV12-3/TRBV12-4	15	-	CASSLTPGVYQPQHF
TRBV29-1	16	TRBD2	CSVGGPGLGSPDTQYF